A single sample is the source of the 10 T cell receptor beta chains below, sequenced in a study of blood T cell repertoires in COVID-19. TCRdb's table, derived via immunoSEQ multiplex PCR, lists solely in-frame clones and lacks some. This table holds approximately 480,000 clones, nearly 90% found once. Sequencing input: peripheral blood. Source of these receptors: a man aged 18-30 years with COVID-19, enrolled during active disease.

CDR3 sequence: CASSPGLRVYEQYF. The CDR3, as DNA: TGTGCCAGCAGCCCGGGACTGCGAGTTTACGAGCAGTACTTC. V and J are TRBV5-5 and TRBJ2-7, with a tentative D call TRBD2 (6 bases). The V end was cut by 4 bases, the J end by 4 bases, with 15 bases between. CDR3 length: 14 residues. The germline V gene has CDR1 SGHKS and CDR2 YYEKEE (reference sequence). The full variable domain, completed using reference TRBV5-5 and TRBJ2-7, is DAGVTQSPTHLIKTRGQQVTLRCSPISGHKSVSWYQQVLGQGPQFIFQYYEKEERGRGNFPDRFSARQFPNYSSELNVNALLLGDSALYLCASSPGLRVYEQYFGPGTRLTVT.

CDR3 amino acids: CAGQTHNEQFF. CDR3 nucleotide sequence: TGTGCCGGTCAAACACACAATGAGCAGTTCTTC. The chain is built from TRBV30 and TRBJ2-1; D not certain. The CDR3 sequence is 11 residues long. Germline lookup yields CDR1 GTSNPN and CDR2 SVGIG (reference sequence). Trimming removed 8 bases from V and 5 bases from J, with 10 bases in between.

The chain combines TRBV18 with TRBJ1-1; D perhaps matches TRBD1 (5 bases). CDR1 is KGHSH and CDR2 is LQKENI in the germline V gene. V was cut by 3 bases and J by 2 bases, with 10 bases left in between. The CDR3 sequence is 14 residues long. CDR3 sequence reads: CASSPLDTNTEAFF. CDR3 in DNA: TGTGCCAGCTCACCTCTGGACACCAACACTGAAGCTTTCTTT.

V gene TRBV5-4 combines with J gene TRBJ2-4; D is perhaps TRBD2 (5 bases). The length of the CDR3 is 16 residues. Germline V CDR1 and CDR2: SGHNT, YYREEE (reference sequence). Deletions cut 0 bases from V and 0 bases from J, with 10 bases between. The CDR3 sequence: CASSLDGGLAKNIQYF. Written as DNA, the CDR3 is TGTGCCAGCAGCTTGGATGGCGGACTAGCCAAAAACATTCAGTACTTC.

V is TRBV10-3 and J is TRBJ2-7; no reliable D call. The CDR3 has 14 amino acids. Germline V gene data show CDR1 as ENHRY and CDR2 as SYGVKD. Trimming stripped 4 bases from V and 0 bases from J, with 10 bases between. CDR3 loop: CAISAGFPSYEQYF. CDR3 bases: TGTGCCATCAGTGCGGGTTTCCCCTCCTACGAGCAGTACTTC.

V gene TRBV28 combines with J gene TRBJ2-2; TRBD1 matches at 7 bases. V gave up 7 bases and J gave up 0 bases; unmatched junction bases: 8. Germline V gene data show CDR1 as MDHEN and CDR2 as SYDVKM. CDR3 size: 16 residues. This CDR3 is CASTPEGAANTGELFF. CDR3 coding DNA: TGTGCCAGCACCCCAGAGGGGGCTGCGAACACCGGGGAGCTGTTTTTT. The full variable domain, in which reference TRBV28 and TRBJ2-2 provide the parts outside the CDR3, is DVKVTQSSRYLVKRTGEKVFLECVQDMDHENMFWYRQDPGLGLRLIYFSYDVKMKEKGDIPEGYSVSREKKERFSLILESASTNQTSMYLCASTPEGAANTGELFFGEGSRLTVL.

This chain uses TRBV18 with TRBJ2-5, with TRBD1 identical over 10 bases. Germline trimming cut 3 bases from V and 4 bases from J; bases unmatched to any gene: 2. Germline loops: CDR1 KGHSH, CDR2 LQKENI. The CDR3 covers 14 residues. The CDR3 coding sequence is TGTGCCAGCTCACCGACAGGGGGCGGAGAGACCCAGTACTTC. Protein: CASSPTGGGETQYF.

The CDR3 bases are TGTGCCAGCAGCCCGGGGGGGGGAGAGGTCAATCAGCCCCAGCATTTT. Its protein product is CASSPGGGEVNQPQHF. This chain joins TRBV7-6 and TRBJ1-5; tentatively, D is TRBD1 (5 bases). This CDR3 has 16 amino acids. Trimming removed 5 bases from V and 3 bases from J, with 17 bases in between. CDR1 and CDR2 from the germline V gene are SGHVS and FNYEAQ.

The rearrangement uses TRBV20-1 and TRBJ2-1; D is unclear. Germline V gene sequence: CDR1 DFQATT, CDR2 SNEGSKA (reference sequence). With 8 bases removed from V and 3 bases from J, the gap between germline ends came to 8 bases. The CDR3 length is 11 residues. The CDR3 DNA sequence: TGCAGTCCTCAGGACTACAATGAGCAGTTCTTC. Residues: CSPQDYNEQFF.

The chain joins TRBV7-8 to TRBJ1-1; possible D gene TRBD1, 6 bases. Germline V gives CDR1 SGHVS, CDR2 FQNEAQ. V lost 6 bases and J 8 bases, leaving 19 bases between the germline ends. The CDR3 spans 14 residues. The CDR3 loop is CASSRTAANQEAFF. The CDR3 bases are TGTGCCAGCAGTCGGACAGCGGCGAACCAAGAAGCTTTCTTT.